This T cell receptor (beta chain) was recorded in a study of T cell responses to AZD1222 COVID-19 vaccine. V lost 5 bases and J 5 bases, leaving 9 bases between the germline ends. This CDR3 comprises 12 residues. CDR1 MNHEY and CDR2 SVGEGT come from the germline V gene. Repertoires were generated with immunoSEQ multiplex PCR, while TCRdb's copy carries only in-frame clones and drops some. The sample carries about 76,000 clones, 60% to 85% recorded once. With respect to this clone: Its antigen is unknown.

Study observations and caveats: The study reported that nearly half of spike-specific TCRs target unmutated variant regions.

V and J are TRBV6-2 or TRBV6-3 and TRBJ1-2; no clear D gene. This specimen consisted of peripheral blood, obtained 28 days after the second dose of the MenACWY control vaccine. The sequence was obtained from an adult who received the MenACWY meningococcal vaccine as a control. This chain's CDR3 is CASSTFGYGYTF. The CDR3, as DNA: TGTGCCAGCAGTACCTTTGGTTATGGCTACACCTTC.